A single sample is the source of the 6 T cell receptor beta chains below, sequenced in a study of blood T cell repertoires in COVID-19. Measured with immunoSEQ multiplex PCR; TCRdb has only the in-frame clones, and not every one. The table shows around 250,000 clones, with 70% to 90% occurring only once. The source material was PBMCs or T cells enriched from blood (not recorded which). The source is a woman between 45 and 60 years old who had recovered from COVID-19.

The V and J genes are TRBV28 and TRBJ1-2, with 7 bases identical to TRBD1. The CDR3 has 13 residues. Trimming at V came to 8 bases and at J to 7 bases, leaving 10 bases not matched to a gene. CDR1 and CDR2 from the germline V gene are MDHEN and SYDVKM. The CDR3 coding sequence is TGTGCCAGCGGCCAACAGGGGTACTCTGGCTACACCTTC. Translating it yields CASGQQGYSGYTF.

This clone was counted between two and nine times. This chain joins TRBV4-1 and TRBJ1-5, with D uncertain. Germline-derived CDR1 and CDR2 are MGHRA and YSYEKL. Trimming took 0 bases from V and 2 from J, leaving 11 bases between them. The CDR3 runs 16 residues. The CDR3: CASSQDGGIGNQPQHF. In DNA, the CDR3 is TGCGCCAGCAGCCAAGACGGAGGGATCGGCAATCAGCCCCAGCATTTT.

The V call is TRBV3-1 (or the pseudogene TRBV3-2), the J call TRBJ1-5; possible D gene TRBD1, 6 bases. This CDR3 has 15 residues. Germline CDR1 and CDR2: LGHDT and YNNKEL (reference sequence). V lost 4 bases and J 3 bases, leaving 13 bases between the germline ends. CDR3 in amino acids: CASSLGTSNNQPQHF. In DNA, the CDR3 is TGTGCCAGCAGCCTAGGGACAAGTAACAATCAGCCCCAGCATTTT.

The chain uses TRBV7-2 and TRBJ1-5; 8 bases fit TRBD1. Trimming removed 5 bases from V and 7 bases from J; junction bases left unmatched: 4. This CDR3 comprises 13 residues. Germline CDR1 is SGHTA and CDR2 is FQGNSA. DNA of the CDR3: TGTGCCAGCAGCCCCGACAGGGGACAGCCCCAGCATTTT. It is translated as CASSPDRGQPQHF. The entire variable domain, with the rest obtained from reference TRBV7-2 and TRBJ1-5, is as follows: GAGVSQSPSNKVTEKGKDVELRCDPISGHTALYWYRQSLGQGLEFLIYFQGNSAPDKSGLPSDRFSAERTGGSVSTLTIQRTQQEDSAVYLCASSPDRGQPQHFGDGTRLSIL.

The rearrangement joins TRBV5-1 to TRBJ2-5, with 16 bases matching TRBD2. There are 18 residues in the CDR3. With V trimmed by 5 bases and J by 5 bases, 12 bases remained unmatched. Germline CDR1 is SGHRS and CDR2 is YFSETQ. CDR3 loop: CASRPGLAGGPVLETQYF. In nucleotides, the CDR3 is TGCGCCAGCAGGCCGGGACTAGCGGGAGGGCCAGTGTTGGAGACCCAGTACTTC.

The rearrangement joins TRBV19 to TRBJ2-3, with D possibly being TRBD2 (7 bases). V was trimmed by 6 bases and J by 9 bases, leaving 16 bases between them. The CDR3 covers 13 residues. Germline values: CDR1 LNHDA, CDR2 SQIVND (reference sequence). CDR3 in DNA: TGTGCCAGTAGCGATCGGGGGGCGAGAACGCAGTATTTT. Its protein is CASSDRGARTQYF.